The 23 T cell receptor beta chains below were found in one sample sequenced in a study of T cell repertoires in cytomegalovirus infection. From the reads, TCRdb called clonotypes with MiXCR, one entry per CDR3 protein. There are some 450,000 distinct CDR3 sequences in the sample; roughly a third occur only once, and around 13% lies in the top ten. The sample was PBMCs. These TCRs come from a human donor in good health (CMV status not recorded). Some clones in this sample may be carry-over from other donors' samples.

This clonotype has at least ten counts. The rearrangement uses TRBV7-2 and TRBJ2-3; 9 positions match TRBD2. This CDR3 is 17 amino acids long. Germline V gene sequence: CDR1 SGHTA, CDR2 FQGNSA. The ends lost 3 bases at V and 4 bases at J; junction bases unmatched: 11. CDR3 protein: CASSFRGPAGGSDTQYF. The CDR3 DNA reads as TGTGCCAGCAGCTTTAGGGGCCCAGCGGGGGGTTCAGATACGCAGTATTTT.

On this clonotype itself: An end of the junction does not agree with germline; a read error may underlie this. The chain employs TRBV7-2 and TRBJ2-5; tentative D call: TRBD2 (5 bases). The CDR3 extends over 13 amino acids. In germline, CDR1 is SGHTA, CDR2 FQGNSA. The CDR3 coding sequence is TGTGCCTGGAGCTTGGGAGCCCGAGAGACCCCGTACTTC. Its protein is CAWSLGARETPYF. The full variable domain, its missing parts supplied by reference TRBV7-2 and TRBJ2-5, is GAGVSQSPSNKVTEKGKDVELRCDPISGHTALYWYRQSLGQGLEFLIYFQGNSAPDKSGLPSDRFSAERTGGSVSTLTIQRTQQEDSAVYLCAWSLGARETPYFGPGTRLLVL.

This clonotype was observed once. V gene TRBV18 combines with J gene TRBJ2-7, with 9 bases identical to TRBD1. The CDR3 sequence is 15 residues long. Germline CDR1 and CDR2: KGHSH and LQKENI. Trimming took 2 bases from V and 3 from J; bases not matched to a gene: 5. CDR3 sequence: CASSPGAGQGYEQYF. The CDR3, as DNA: TGTGCCAGCTCACCAGGAGCGGGACAGGGCTACGAGCAGTACTTC. Filled out from reference TRBV18 and TRBJ2-7, the complete variable domain reads NAGVMQNPRHLVRRRGQEARLRCSPMKGHSHVYWYRQLPEEGLKFMVYLQKENIIDESGMPKERFSAEFPKEGPSILRIQQVVRGDSAAYFCASSPGAGQGYEQYFGPGTRLTVT.

The V call is TRBV6-1, the J call TRBJ1-2; no reliable D call. Trimming took off 8 bases at V and 4 bases at J, with 8 bases between the two ends. Germline V CDR1 and CDR2: MNHNS, SASEGT. The CDR3 is made up of 11 amino acids. The CDR3 loop is CASGSPYGYTF. CDR3 DNA sequence: TGTGCCAGCGGTAGTCCCTATGGCTACACCTTC.

The chain employs TRBV6-6 and TRBJ2-7; a possible D gene is TRBD1 (5 bases). The CDR3 consists of 17 residues. Germline CDR1 and CDR2: MNHNY and SVGAGI (reference sequence). V was pared by 2 bases and J by 0 bases, with 17 bases between. The chain's CDR3 is CASSYEPDTPISYEQYF. In DNA, the CDR3 is TGTGCCAGCAGTTACGAGCCGGACACTCCAATCTCCTACGAGCAGTACTTC.

This clonotype was detected a few times. CDR3 loop: CASSLVFGGRVPGYTF. The DNA for the CDR3 is TGTGCCAGCAGCTTAGTTTTCGGCGGGCGGGTGCCCGGCTACACCTTC. This rearrangement joins TRBV7-2 to TRBJ1-2; the D is unclear. The CDR3 extends over 16 amino acids. Germline CDR1 and CDR2: SGHTA and FQGNSA. With 1 base removed from V and 8 bases from J, the gap between germline ends came to 20 bases.

This clonotype was counted only a few times. The chain is built from TRBV11-2 and TRBJ2-1, with TRBD2 matching over 14 bases. Germline CDR1 reads SGHAT; CDR2 reads FQNNGV. The length of the CDR3 is 18 residues. The ends lost 5 bases at V and 4 bases at J; junction bases unmatched: 10. CDR3 DNA: TGTGCCAGCAGCCTCGGACTAGCGGGGGGAGGAGTGTACAATGAGCAGTTCTTC. It is translated as CASSLGLAGGGVYNEQFF.

This sequence joins TRBV19 and TRBJ1-2; D gene ambiguous. The CDR3 extends over 15 amino acids. V lost 2 bases to trimming and J lost 6 bases, with 16 bases between them. Germline CDR1 and CDR2: LNHDA and SQIVND (reference sequence). CDR3 nucleotide sequence: TGTGCCAGTAGTATATTTGAAAGGAGAAAGGATGGCTACACCTTC. Translating gives CASSIFERRKDGYTF.

Notes on this clonotype: Since no conserved phenylalanine or tryptophan closes the CDR3, a read error is the likely cause. The rearrangement joins TRBV19 to TRBJ2-1; perhaps TRBD2 as D (5 bases). Trimming stripped 5 bases from V and 4 bases from J, with 9 bases between. This CDR3 has 13 amino acids. Germline-derived CDR1 and CDR2 are LNHDA and SQIVND (reference sequence). The CDR3 coding sequence is TGTGCCAGTAGTGGAGGTTTTTACAATGAGCAGTTCTGC. As protein: CASSGGFYNEQFC.

With respect to this clonotype: Lacking the conserved final phenylalanine or tryptophan, this CDR3 likely reflects a read error. The V and J genes are TRBV20-1 and TRBJ2-3; perhaps TRBD2 as D (6 bases). Germline lookup yields CDR1 DFQATT and CDR2 SNEGSKA (reference sequence). The CDR3 consists of 14 residues. V was pared by 1 base and J by 4 bases, with 12 bases between. The CDR3 loop reads CSARVAAGPDTQYL. CDR3 DNA: TGCAGTGCTAGAGTAGCGGCGGGCCCAGATACGCAGTATTTG.

In this sample, this clonotype turned up many times. The chain combines TRBV5-5 with TRBJ1-2; D perhaps matches TRBD1 (6 bases). The V end was cut by 5 bases, the J end by 9 bases, with 14 bases between. CDR3 length: 12 residues. Looked up from germline, CDR1 is SGHKS and CDR2 is YYEKEE (reference sequence). CDR3 in amino acids: CASSLQGPSYTF. CDR3 coding DNA: TGTGCCAGCAGTTTACAGGGTCCGAGCTACACCTTC. Based on the CDR3 plus reference TRBV5-5 and TRBJ1-2, the full variable domain is DAGVTQSPTHLIKTRGQQVTLRCSPISGHKSVSWYQQVLGQGPQFIFQYYEKEERGRGNFPDRFSARQFPNYSSELNVNALLLGDSALYLCASSLQGPSYTFGSGTRLTVV.

The chain joins TRBV28 to TRBJ2-5; TRBD2 matches at 8 bases. The germline V gene encodes CDR1 MDHEN and CDR2 SYDVKM. The J segment lost 2 bases and the V segment lost 2 bases, leaving 4 bases of the junction unmatched. The CDR3 contains 15 residues. CDR3 nucleotide sequence: TGTGCCAGCAGTTTACGGGGGGGATTACAAGAGACCCAGTACTTC. It yields the protein CASSLRGGLQETQYF.

The rearrangement links TRBV7-9 to TRBJ2-7; 8 nucleotides agree with TRBD2. The CDR3 has 16 amino acids. CDR1 is SEHNR, CDR2 FQNEAQ, per germline (reference sequence). V shed 3 bases and J 6 bases; nucleotides not matched to a gene: 13. In DNA, the CDR3 is TGTGCCAGCAGCTTGCCCGCGGGACTAGGGGAGGGCGAGCAGTACTTC. Protein sequence: CASSLPAGLGEGEQYF.

The chain recombines TRBV7-2 with TRBJ2-1, with 8 bases identical to TRBD2. The ends lost 6 bases at V and 3 bases at J; junction bases unmatched: 7. Germline-derived CDR1 and CDR2 are SGHTA and FQGNSA. This CDR3 spans 15 amino acids. CDR3 in amino acids: CASRLSGGNYNEQFF. CDR3 in DNA: TGTGCCAGCAGATTGAGCGGGGGAAACTACAATGAGCAGTTCTTC.

The CDR3 bases are TGTGCCAGCAGCAAGGACCTTCCTGACTACACCTTC. The encoded protein is CASSKDLPDYTF. This rearrangement joins TRBV7-4 to TRBJ1-2; D ambiguous. The V and J ends lost 5 bases and 10 bases respectively, with 14 bases between them. CDR1 and CDR2 (germline): SGHVT, SQSDAQ. This CDR3 has 12 amino acids.

The J gene is TRBJ2-7, the V gene TRBV2; D ambiguous. Per germline, CDR1 SNHLY and CDR2 FYNNEI. There are 11 residues in the CDR3. V dropped 10 bases and J dropped 13 bases, with 20 bases sitting between them. This chain's CDR3 is CAMRTSYDHYV. CDR3 DNA: TGTGCCATGCGGACCTCCTACGATCATTACGTC.

The V gene is TRBV2, the J gene TRBJ2-1; 7 positions match TRBD2. The CDR3 runs to 14 residues. V lost 7 bases to trimming and J lost 8 bases; unmatched junction nucleotides: 11. The germline V gene has CDR1 SNHLY and CDR2 FYNNEI. This CDR3 is CASTREGFGDEQFF. The CDR3 DNA sequence: TGTGCCAGCACAAGGGAGGGGTTTGGGGATGAGCAGTTCTTC.

This clonotype occurred many times. The chain is built from TRBV6-1 and TRBJ1-5; D remains unclear. Trimming stripped 2 bases from V and 6 bases from J, with 5 bases between. Germline V gene data show CDR1 as MNHNS and CDR2 as SASEGT. The CDR3 is 12 residues long. The CDR3, as DNA: TGTGCCAGCAGTGAAAGTGTTCAGCCCCAGCATTTT. It is translated as CASSESVQPQHF.

This clonotype was observed many times. V and J are TRBV7-8 and TRBJ1-5, with TRBD1 matching over 7 bases. Trimming took 5 bases from V and 6 from J; bases not matched to a gene: 4. This CDR3 spans 13 amino acids. Germline CDR1 reads SGHVS; CDR2 reads FQNEAQ. The CDR3 loop is CASSPRGIQPQHF. In DNA form, the CDR3 reads TGTGCCAGCAGCCCCAGGGGGATTCAGCCCCAGCATTTT.

This chain links TRBV6-5 with TRBJ2-2; D is possibly TRBD2 (7 bases). CDR3 size: 15 residues. Germline CDR1 is MNHEY and CDR2 is SVGAGI. V lost 6 bases, J lost 4 bases, and 15 bases lay in between. CDR3 protein: CASRVGGQFTGELFF. In DNA form, the CDR3 reads TGTGCCAGCAGGGTGGGGGGGCAGTTCACCGGGGAGCTGTTTTTT.

The rearrangement links TRBV11-1 to TRBJ1-1; D is perhaps TRBD1 (5 bases). Germline V gene lookup returns CDR1 SGHAT and CDR2 FQDESV (reference sequence). The CDR3 extends over 14 amino acids. V gave up 5 bases and J gave up 5 bases, with 15 bases separating them. The CDR3 sequence: CASSQGKGLTEAFF. The DNA of the CDR3 is TGTGCCAGCAGCCAGGGAAAGGGGTTAACTGAAGCTTTCTTT.

In this sample, this clonotype turned up a few times. The rearrangement links TRBV6-1 to TRBJ2-2; 9 bases align to TRBD1. The germline V gene encodes CDR1 MNHNS and CDR2 SASEGT. The trim removed 6 bases at V and 1 base at J, leaving 3 bases unmatched. This CDR3 is 15 amino acids long. CDR3 sequence: CASRGQGGNTGELFF. Here the CDR3 DNA reads TGTGCCAGCAGGGGACAGGGAGGGAACACCGGGGAGCTGTTTTTT.

The chain employs TRBV20-1 and TRBJ2-5; weak D call: TRBD1 (6 bases). Trimming pared 2 bases from V and 2 bases from J, leaving 15 bases between. There are 15 residues in the CDR3. Germline CDR1 and CDR2: DFQATT and SNEGSKA (reference sequence). The CDR3 coding sequence is TGCAGTGCTAGACGCTCGGGACACCCGCAAGAGACCCAGTACTTC. This encodes CSARRSGHPQETQYF.